This paragraph reports one T cell receptor (beta chain). Its specificity is unknown. Since a much larger clone is just one base distant, this may be a read error. The CDR3 is made up of 17 amino acids. Germline V lookup: CDR1 LNHDA, CDR2 SQIVND (reference sequence). Both TCR beta VDJ combination and CDR3 sequence profiling were carried out. Genomic DNA was the template for this profiling. MiXCR, applied by TCRdb to the reads, yields one record per CDR3 protein. This table has 95,000 to 150,000 distinct CDR3 sequences, roughly 40% appearing once. This sample was taken from a study of CD8+CD57+ T cells in acquired aplastic anemia. Whole-study findings and limits: Patients and controls had in common some 30 CD8+ CDR3 sequences.

It was patients with CD8+CD57+ cell expansion by flow cytometry who were chosen for sequencing. All patients had severe acquired aplastic anemia. The chain employs TRBV19 and TRBJ1-5, with 9 bases fitting TRBD1. Sequenced input: sorted CD4+, CD8+, or CD8+CD57+ T cells (not recorded which) from PBMCs. The sequence was obtained from a human donor with aplastic anemia. The CDR3 DNA reads TGTGCCAGTAGTAGTGGGACAGGGCTTTTTAGCAATCGGCCCCAGCATTTT. Its translation: CASSSGTGLFSNRPQHF.